This TCR beta chain was identified in a study of shared clonotypes between healthy human individuals. Across the study: Donors consisted of two women and a few men between 18 and 49. Donors had three CD4 naive, three CD4 memory, two CD8 naive and one CD8 memory plate apiece.

Per the study methods: Junction-only sequences without quality scores came from ImmunoSEQ, so filtering differed. Method: immunoSEQ multiplex PCR; TCRdb's copy keeps in-frame clones and lacks some. V, J and clone size derive from that table, while D and trimming were established from the DNA sequence. The sample lists approximately 720,000 clones, around 72% occurring once. A remark on this clone: Antigen unknown.

Study-level findings and limits: Richness estimates generally favored naive over memory subsets.

The CDR3 is 13 amino acids. Deletions cut 4 bases from V and 5 bases from J, with 11 bases between. Germline V gives CDR1 KGHSH, CDR2 LQKENI. Sample: memory CD4+ T cells sorted from blood. The subset is: CD45RA-negative fraction. The sequence was collected from a woman aged 30 to 39 in good health. The J gene is TRBJ2-5, the V gene TRBV18; D not resolved. CDR3 bases: TGTGCCAGCTCACTAACAACTGGGGAGACCCAGTACTTC. It encodes CASSLTTGETQYF.